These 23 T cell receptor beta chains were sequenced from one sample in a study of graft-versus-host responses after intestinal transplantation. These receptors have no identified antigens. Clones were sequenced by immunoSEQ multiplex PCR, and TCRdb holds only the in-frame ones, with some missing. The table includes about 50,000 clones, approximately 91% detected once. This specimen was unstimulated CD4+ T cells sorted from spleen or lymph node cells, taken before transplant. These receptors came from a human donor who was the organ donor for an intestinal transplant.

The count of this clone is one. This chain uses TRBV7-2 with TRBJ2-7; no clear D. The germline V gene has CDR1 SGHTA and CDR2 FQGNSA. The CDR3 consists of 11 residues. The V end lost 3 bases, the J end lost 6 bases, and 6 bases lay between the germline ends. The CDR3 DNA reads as TGTGCCAGCAGCTTTTTAAGCGAGCAGTACTTC. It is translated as CASSFLSEQYF. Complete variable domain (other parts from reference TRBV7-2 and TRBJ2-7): GAGVSQSPSNKVTEKGKDVELRCDPISGHTALYWYRQSLGQGLEFLIYFQGNSAPDKSGLPSDRFSAERTGGSVSTLTIQRTQQEDSAVYLCASSFLSEQYFGPGTRLTVT.

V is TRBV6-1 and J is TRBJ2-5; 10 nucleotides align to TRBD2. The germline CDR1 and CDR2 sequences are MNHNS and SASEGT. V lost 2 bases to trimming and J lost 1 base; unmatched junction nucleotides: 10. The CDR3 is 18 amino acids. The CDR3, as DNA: TGTGCCAGCAGTGAAACTCTAGCGGGAGCTAGTGCCCAAGAGACCCAGTACTTC. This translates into CASSETLAGASAQETQYF.

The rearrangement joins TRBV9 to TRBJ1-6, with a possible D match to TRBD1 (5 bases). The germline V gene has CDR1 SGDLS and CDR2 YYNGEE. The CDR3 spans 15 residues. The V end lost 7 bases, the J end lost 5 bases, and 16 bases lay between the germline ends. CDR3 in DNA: TGTGCCAGCGGGCAACTGGGACGAGATAATTCACCCCTCCACTTT. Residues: CASGQLGRDNSPLHF.

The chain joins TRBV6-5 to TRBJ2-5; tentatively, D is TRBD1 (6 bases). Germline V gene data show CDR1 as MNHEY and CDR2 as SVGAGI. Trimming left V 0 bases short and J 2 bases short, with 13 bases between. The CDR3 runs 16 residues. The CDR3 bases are TGTGCCAGCAGTTACTCTGGCAGGGGTCGACAAGAGACCCAGTACTTC. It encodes CASSYSGRGRQETQYF.

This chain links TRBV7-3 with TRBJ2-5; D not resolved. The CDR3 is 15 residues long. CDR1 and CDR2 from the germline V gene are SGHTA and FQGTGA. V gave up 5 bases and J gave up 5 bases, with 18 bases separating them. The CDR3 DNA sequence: TGTGCCAGCAGCAGTAGTATAGGGTCCAGGGAGACCCAGTACTTC. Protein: CASSSSIGSRETQYF.

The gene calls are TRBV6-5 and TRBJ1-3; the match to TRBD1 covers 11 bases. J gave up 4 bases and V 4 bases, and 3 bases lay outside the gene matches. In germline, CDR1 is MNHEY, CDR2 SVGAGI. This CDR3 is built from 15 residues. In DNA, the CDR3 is TGTGCCAGCAGTTCGGGACAGGGGGGCGGAAACACCATATATTTT. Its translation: CASSSGQGGGNTIYF.

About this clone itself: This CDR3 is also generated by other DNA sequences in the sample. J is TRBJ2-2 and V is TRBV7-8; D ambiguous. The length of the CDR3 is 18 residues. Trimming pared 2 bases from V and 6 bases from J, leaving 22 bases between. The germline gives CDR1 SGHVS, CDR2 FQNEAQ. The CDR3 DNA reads TGTGCCAGCAGCTTACTGCCGGTCAAGGGTTCTTTGGCCGGGGAGCTGTTTTTT. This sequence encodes CASSLLPVKGSLAGELFF.

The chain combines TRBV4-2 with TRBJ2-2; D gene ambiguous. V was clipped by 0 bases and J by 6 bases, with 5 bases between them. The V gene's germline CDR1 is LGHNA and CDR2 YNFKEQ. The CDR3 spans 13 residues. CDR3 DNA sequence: TGTGCCAGCAGCCAAGATCTGTCCGGGGAGCTGTTTTTT. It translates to CASSQDLSGELFF.

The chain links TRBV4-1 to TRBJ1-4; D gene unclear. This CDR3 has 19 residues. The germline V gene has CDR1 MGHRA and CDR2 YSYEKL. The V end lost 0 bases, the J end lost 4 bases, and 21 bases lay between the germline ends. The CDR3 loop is CASSQDIRLAQVRNEKLFF. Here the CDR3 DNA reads TGCGCCAGCAGCCAAGATATAAGGTTGGCCCAAGTCCGTAATGAAAAACTGTTTTTT.

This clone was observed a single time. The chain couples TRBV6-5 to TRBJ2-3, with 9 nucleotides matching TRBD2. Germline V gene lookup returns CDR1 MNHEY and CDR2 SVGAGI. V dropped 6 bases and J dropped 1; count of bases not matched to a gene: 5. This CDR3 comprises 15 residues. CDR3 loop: CASRAWTSGTDTQYF. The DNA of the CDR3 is TGTGCCAGCAGAGCATGGACTAGCGGCACAGATACGCAGTATTTT.

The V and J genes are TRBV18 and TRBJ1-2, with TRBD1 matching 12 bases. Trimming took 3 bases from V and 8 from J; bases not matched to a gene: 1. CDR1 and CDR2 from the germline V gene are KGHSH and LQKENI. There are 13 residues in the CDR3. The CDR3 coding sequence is TGTGCCAGCTCACCTGGGACAGGGGGCGGCTACACCTTC. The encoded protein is CASSPGTGGGYTF.

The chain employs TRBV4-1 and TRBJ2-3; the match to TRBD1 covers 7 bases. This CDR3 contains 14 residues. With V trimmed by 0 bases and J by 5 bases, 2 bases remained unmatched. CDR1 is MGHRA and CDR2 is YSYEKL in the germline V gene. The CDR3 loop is CASSQEYRGDTQYF. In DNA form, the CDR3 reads TGCGCCAGCAGCCAAGAGTACAGGGGAGATACGCAGTATTTT.

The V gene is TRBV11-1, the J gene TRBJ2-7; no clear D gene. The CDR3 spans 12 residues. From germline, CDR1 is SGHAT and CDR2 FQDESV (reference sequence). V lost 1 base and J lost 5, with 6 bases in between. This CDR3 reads CASSLGAHEQYF. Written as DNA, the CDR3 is TGTGCCAGCAGCTTAGGAGCCCACGAGCAGTACTTC.

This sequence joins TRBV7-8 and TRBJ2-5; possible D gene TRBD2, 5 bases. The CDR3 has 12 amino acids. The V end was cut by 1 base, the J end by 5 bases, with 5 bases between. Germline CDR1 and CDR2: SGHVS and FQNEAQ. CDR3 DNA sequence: TGTGCCAGCAGCTTAGGGGAGGAGACCCAGTACTTC. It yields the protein CASSLGEETQYF.

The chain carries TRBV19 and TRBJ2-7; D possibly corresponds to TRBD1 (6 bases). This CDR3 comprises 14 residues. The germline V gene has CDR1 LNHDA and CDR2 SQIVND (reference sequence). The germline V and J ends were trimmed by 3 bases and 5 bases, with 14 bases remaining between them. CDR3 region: CASSMGQGSHEQYF. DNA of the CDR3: TGTGCCAGTAGTATGGGCCAGGGGTCCCACGAGCAGTACTTC. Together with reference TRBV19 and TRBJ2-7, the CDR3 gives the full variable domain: DGGITQSPKYLFRKEGQNVTLSCEQNLNHDAMYWYRQDPGQGLRLIYYSQIVNDFQKGDIAEGYSVSREKKESFPLTVTSAQKNPTAFYLCASSMGQGSHEQYFGPGTRLTVT.

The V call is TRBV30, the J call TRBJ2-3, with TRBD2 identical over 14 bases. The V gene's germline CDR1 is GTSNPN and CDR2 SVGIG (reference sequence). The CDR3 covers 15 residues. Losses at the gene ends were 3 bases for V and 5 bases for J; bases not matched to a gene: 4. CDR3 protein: CAWRLTSGRGDTQYF. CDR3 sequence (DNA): TGTGCCTGGAGGCTGACTAGCGGGAGGGGAGATACGCAGTATTTT.

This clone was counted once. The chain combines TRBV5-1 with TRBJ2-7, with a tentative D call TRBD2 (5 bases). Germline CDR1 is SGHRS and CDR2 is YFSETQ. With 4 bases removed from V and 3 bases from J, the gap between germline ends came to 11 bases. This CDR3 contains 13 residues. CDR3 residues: CASSGGSGYEQYF. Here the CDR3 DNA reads TGCGCCAGCAGCGGTGGGAGCGGCTACGAGCAGTACTTC.

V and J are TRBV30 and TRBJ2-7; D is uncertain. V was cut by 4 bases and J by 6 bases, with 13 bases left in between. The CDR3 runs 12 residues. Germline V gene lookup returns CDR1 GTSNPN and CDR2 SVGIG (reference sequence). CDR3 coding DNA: TGTGCCTGGATGAAAGTAAAGGCCGAGCAGTACTTC. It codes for CAWMKVKAEQYF.

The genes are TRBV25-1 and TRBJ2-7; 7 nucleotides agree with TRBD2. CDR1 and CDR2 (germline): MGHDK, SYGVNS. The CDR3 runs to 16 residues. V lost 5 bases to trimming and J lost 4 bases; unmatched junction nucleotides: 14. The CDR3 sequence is CASSSWGGSRVYEQYF. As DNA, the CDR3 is TGTGCCAGCAGTTCATGGGGCGGGAGCCGTGTGTACGAGCAGTACTTC.

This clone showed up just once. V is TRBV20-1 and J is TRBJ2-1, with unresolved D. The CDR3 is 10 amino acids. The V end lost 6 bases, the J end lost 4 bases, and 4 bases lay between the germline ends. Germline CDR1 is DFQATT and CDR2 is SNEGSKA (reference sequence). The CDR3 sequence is CSAGYNEQFF. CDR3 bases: TGCAGTGCGGGGTACAATGAGCAGTTCTTC.

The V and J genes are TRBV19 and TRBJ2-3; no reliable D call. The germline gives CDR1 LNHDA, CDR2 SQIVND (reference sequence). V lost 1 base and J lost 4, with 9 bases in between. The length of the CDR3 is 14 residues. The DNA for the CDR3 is TGTGCCAGTAGTATAGGTCCGGTAGCAGATACGCAGTATTTT. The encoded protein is CASSIGPVADTQYF.

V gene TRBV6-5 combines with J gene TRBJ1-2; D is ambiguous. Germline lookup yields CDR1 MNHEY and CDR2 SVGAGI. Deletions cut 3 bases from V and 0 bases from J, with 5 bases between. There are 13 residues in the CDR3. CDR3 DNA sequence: TGTGCCAGCAGTTATCGGCCTAACTATGGCTACACCTTC. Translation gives CASSYRPNYGYTF.

The CDR3 reads CAISNTGGGNEQYF. The CDR3 DNA reads TGTGCCATCAGTAATACAGGGGGCGGGAACGAGCAGTACTTC. The rearrangement links TRBV10-3 to TRBJ2-7; TRBD1 aligns across 9 bases. The CDR3 sequence is 14 residues long. Germline V gene lookup returns CDR1 ENHRY and CDR2 SYGVKD. V was pared by 5 bases and J by 5 bases, with 7 bases of the junction left unmatched.